Below, 24 T cell receptor beta chains from the same sample are listed, as sequenced in a study of PD-L1 blockade in urothelial cancer. The assay was immunoSEQ multiplex PCR, and TCRdb's table has in-frame clones only and misses some. The sample contains tens of thousands of clones, around 74% of which appear only once. Time point described: pretreatment peripheral blood. The sample here was PBMCs, taken around atezolizumab (anti-PD-L1) treatment. The receptors were gathered from a man between 65 and 80 years old with urothelial cancer.

The chain uses TRBV5-6 and TRBJ2-1; possible D gene TRBD2, 6 bases. Per the germline V gene, CDR1 is SGHDT and CDR2 is YYEEEE. The CDR3 length is 15 residues. V dropped 1 base and J dropped 7 bases, with 15 bases sitting between them. The CDR3 DNA sequence: TGTGCCAGCAGCTTGAGGGGCGGGACCGGTAATGAGCAGTTCTTC. This codes for CASSLRGGTGNEQFF.

The chain joins TRBV6-5 to TRBJ2-2; possible D gene TRBD1, 6 bases. Germline CDR1 MNHEY, CDR2 SVGAGI. This CDR3 is 16 amino acids long. V was pared by 2 bases and J by 6 bases, with 16 bases between. DNA of the CDR3: TGTGCCAGCAGTTACCCGACAGGAAAGGGGGCCGGGGAGCTGTTTTTT. Translating gives CASSYPTGKGAGELFF.

The sample holds a few counts of this clone. The J gene is TRBJ1-1, the V gene TRBV6-1; 8 bases align to TRBD1. The ends lost 7 bases at V and 0 bases at J; junction bases unmatched: 4. Germline CDR1 is MNHNS and CDR2 is SASEGT. This CDR3 spans 14 amino acids. This CDR3 is CASTMTGVNTEAFF. CDR3 nucleotide sequence: TGTGCCAGCACCATGACAGGGGTGAACACTGAAGCTTTCTTT.

This chain uses TRBV30 with TRBJ1-4; D is possibly TRBD1 (5 bases). Trimming pared 2 bases from V and 7 bases from J, leaving 17 bases between. The CDR3 extends over 15 amino acids. Per germline, CDR1 GTSNPN and CDR2 SVGIG (reference sequence). The CDR3 loop reads CAWSPGPQGAEKLFF. The CDR3 DNA follows: TGTGCCTGGAGTCCTGGGCCTCAAGGGGCTGAAAAACTGTTTTTT.

The chain is built from TRBV7-9 and TRBJ2-7, with TRBD2 as a possible D gene (7 bases). The germline V gene has CDR1 SEHNR and CDR2 FQNEAQ (reference sequence). V lost 5 bases and J 6 bases, leaving 23 bases between the germline ends. The CDR3 runs to 16 residues. Here the CDR3 reads CASSPEGGGSLSEQYF. Here the CDR3 DNA reads TGTGCCAGCAGCCCAGAAGGGGGGGGAAGTCTGTCCGAGCAGTACTTC.

J is TRBJ1-1 and V is TRBV5-8; no reliable D call. CDR1 SGHTS and CDR2 YDEGEE come from the germline V gene. This CDR3 is built from 16 residues. Trimming took 4 bases from V and 0 from J, leaving 16 bases between them. The CDR3 DNA reads as TGTGCCAGCAGCAAAGTCGGGTACCCTATGAACACTGAAGCTTTCTTT. Its translation is CASSKVGYPMNTEAFF.

The chain's CDR3 is CASRGLGNNEQFF. DNA of the CDR3: TGTGCCAGCCGCGGACTAGGCAACAATGAGCAGTTCTTC. The V call is TRBV6-1, the J call TRBJ2-1, with 7 bases identical to TRBD2. Germline trimming cut 8 bases from V and 5 bases from J; bases unmatched to any gene: 6. CDR3 length: 13 residues. The V gene's germline CDR1 is MNHNS and CDR2 SASEGT.

V usage is TRBV7-2 and J usage is TRBJ2-7, with TRBD2 identical over 14 bases. Germline V gene lookup returns CDR1 SGHTA and CDR2 FQGNSA. The CDR3 contains 14 residues. V trimming: 3 bases; J trimming: 6 bases; junction bases outside the gene matches: 1. CDR3 in amino acids: CASSLGLAGVEQYF. The DNA for the CDR3 is TGTGCCAGCAGCTTGGGACTAGCGGGAGTCGAGCAGTACTTC.

This clone was seen more than once but under ten times. This CDR3 reads CASSQDPGARNQPQHF. The CDR3 DNA reads as TGCGCCAGCAGCCAAGATCCCGGTGCGCGCAATCAGCCCCAGCATTTT. The chain employs TRBV4-1 and TRBJ1-5; D is ambiguous. Between the trimmed V and J ends, which lost 0 bases and 2 bases, there was a span of 11 bases. Germline CDR1 is MGHRA and CDR2 is YSYEKL. CDR3 length: 16 amino acids.

The V gene is TRBV11-1, the J gene TRBJ2-3; TRBD2 is a possible D gene (6 bases). CDR3 size: 15 residues. CDR1 and CDR2 from the germline V gene are SGHAT and FQDESV (reference sequence). V was cut by 5 bases and J by 2 bases, with 14 bases left in between. The CDR3 sequence: CASSPGGSYTDTQYF. In nucleotides, the CDR3 is TGTGCCAGCAGCCCTGGGGGGTCCTACACAGATACGCAGTATTTT.

V gene TRBV15 combines with J gene TRBJ1-1; D is possibly TRBD1 (5 bases). V was shortened by 3 bases and J by 14 bases, with 13 bases between the two germline ends. This CDR3 comprises 11 residues. Germline V gives CDR1 LNHNV, CDR2 YYDKDF (reference sequence). CDR3 bases: TGTGCCACCAGCAGGGAAGAACAGGCCTTCTTT. Amino acids: CATSREEQAFF. Full variable domain (remainder filled in from reference TRBV15 and TRBJ1-1): DAMVIQNPRYQVTQFGKPVTLSCSQTLNHNVMYWYQQKSSQAPKLLFHYYDKDFNNEADTPDNFQSRRPNTSFCFLDIRSPGLGDTAMYLCATSREEQAFFGQGTRLTVV.

The V gene is TRBV19, the J gene TRBJ1-3, with 7 bases identical to TRBD1. In germline, CDR1 is LNHDA, CDR2 SQIVND (reference sequence). J gave up 0 bases and V 11 bases, and 10 bases lay outside the gene matches. This CDR3 spans 15 amino acids. For the CDR3, the DNA is TGTGCCGCCACCCGGGACAGCGCCTCTGGAAACACCATATATTTT. This translates into CAATRDSASGNTIYF.

The rearrangement links TRBV12-5 to TRBJ1-1; TRBD1 agrees at 7 bases. CDR1 is LGHNT and CDR2 is FRNRAP in the germline V gene. The V segment lost 2 bases and the J segment 4 bases; nucleotides outside the gene matches: 4. This CDR3 region has 14 residues. The CDR3 region has the DNA TGTGCTAGTGGTTTGACTTCAGGGGGCACTGAAGCTTTCTTT. It codes for CASGLTSGGTEAFF. Together with reference TRBV12-5 and TRBJ1-1, the CDR3 gives the full variable domain: DARVTQTPRHKVTEMGQEVTMRCQPILGHNTVFWYRQTMMQGLELLAYFRNRAPLDDSGMPKDRFSAEMPDATLATLKIQPSEPRDSAVYFCASGLTSGGTEAFFGQGTRLTVV.

The chain employs TRBV9 and TRBJ2-1, with 8 bases fitting TRBD2. Germline CDR1 reads SGDLS; CDR2 reads YYNGEE. The CDR3 covers 16 residues. After removal of 0 bases from V and 1 base from J, the junction contained 3 bases not matched to a gene. In DNA form, the CDR3 reads TGTGCCAGCAGCGTAGGGACTAGCTTATCCTACAATGAGCAGTTCTTC. Its protein is CASSVGTSLSYNEQFF.

This clone was recorded only once. The chain links TRBV7-2 to TRBJ1-2, with D possibly TRBD1 on 5 matching bases. V was pared by 7 bases and J by 4 bases, with 13 bases between. There are 13 residues in the CDR3. CDR1 and CDR2 (germline): SGHTA, FQGNSA. The CDR3 nucleotides read TGTGCCAGCACCTTCGGTGGGGCCTATGGCTACACCTTC. Amino acids: CASTFGGAYGYTF.

The chain has TRBV7-2 and TRBJ2-3; 7 positions match TRBD2. This CDR3 is built from 14 residues. V shed 2 bases, J shed 6 bases, and the junction held 5 bases outside the gene matches. Germline lookup yields CDR1 SGHTA and CDR2 FQGNSA. CDR3 region: CASSLRIGGDTQYF. Written as DNA, the CDR3 is TGTGCCAGCAGCTTACGAATCGGGGGGGATACGCAGTATTTT. Full variable domain (remainder filled in from reference TRBV7-2 and TRBJ2-3): GAGVSQSPSNKVTEKGKDVELRCDPISGHTALYWYRQSLGQGLEFLIYFQGNSAPDKSGLPSDRFSAERTGGSVSTLTIQRTQQEDSAVYLCASSLRIGGDTQYFGPGTRLTVL.

V and J are TRBV19 and TRBJ2-4; D might be TRBD1 (5 bases). Trimming stripped 5 bases from V and 0 bases from J, with 8 bases between. Germline-derived CDR1 and CDR2 are LNHDA and SQIVND (reference sequence). The CDR3 is 14 residues long. CDR3 residues: CASSGREAKNIQYF. In nucleotides, the CDR3 is TGTGCCAGTAGTGGCAGGGAAGCCAAAAACATTCAGTACTTC.

The chain carries TRBV28 and TRBJ1-4; TRBD1 agrees at 8 bases. J lost 1 base, V lost 5 bases, and 12 bases had no gene match. The CDR3 runs 18 residues. CDR1 and CDR2 (germline): MDHEN, SYDVKM. The chain's CDR3 is CASSTPFGQGQTNEKLFF. The CDR3 DNA reads as TGTGCCAGCAGTACCCCCTTTGGACAGGGACAAACTAATGAAAAACTGTTTTTT.

V usage is TRBV19 and J usage is TRBJ2-3, with 9 bases matching TRBD2. CDR3 length: 12 amino acids. Looked up from germline, CDR1 is LNHDA and CDR2 is SQIVND (reference sequence). Trimming took 6 bases from V and 11 from J; bases not matched to a gene: 6. DNA for the CDR3: TGTGCCAGTAGCCGTAGCGGGAGCGAGCAGTATTTT. As protein: CASSRSGSEQYF.

This chain connects TRBV18 to TRBJ1-5; D unresolved. V was cut by 0 bases and J by 3 bases, with 6 bases left in between. Germline CDR1 reads KGHSH; CDR2 reads LQKENI. There are 14 residues in the CDR3. CDR3: CASSPPGDNQPQHF. The DNA of the CDR3 is TGTGCCAGCTCACCACCCGGGGACAATCAGCCCCAGCATTTT.

The chain combines TRBV18 with TRBJ2-1; 13 nucleotides match TRBD2. The CDR3 sequence is 15 residues long. V was clipped by 2 bases and J by 7 bases; unmatched bases: 2. CDR1 KGHSH and CDR2 LQKENI come from the germline V gene. The DNA of the CDR3 is TGTGCCAGCTCACCAGGGACTAGCGGGAAGAATGAGCAGTTCTTC. It translates to CASSPGTSGKNEQFF.

V gene TRBV12-5 combines with J gene TRBJ1-1, with 10 bases fitting TRBD1. The CDR3 has 15 residues. CDR1 and CDR2 from the germline V gene are LGHNT and FRNRAP. V was pared by 7 bases and J by 5 bases, with 10 bases of the junction left unmatched. The DNA for the CDR3 is TGTGCTAGTGCCCCAACGACAGGGGGCATTACTGAAGCTTTCTTT. Its translation is CASAPTTGGITEAFF.

The chain employs TRBV11-2 and TRBJ2-1, with D possibly matching TRBD2 (5 bases). Germline assignment: CDR1 SGHAT and CDR2 FQNNGV. The CDR3 contains 11 residues. Trimming shortened V by 1 base and J by 10 bases, and 5 bases separated the two germline ends. CDR3 residues: CASSLAGEQFF. Here the CDR3 DNA reads TGTGCCAGCAGCTTAGCGGGGGAGCAGTTCTTC. Looking up the rest from reference TRBV11-2 and TRBJ2-1 gives the full variable domain: EAGVAQSPRYKIIEKRQSVAFWCNPISGHATLYWYQQILGQGPKLLIQFQNNGVVDDSQLPKDRFSAERLKGVDSTLKIQPAKLEDSAVYLCASSLAGEQFFGPGTRLTVL.

The chain's CDR3 is CASTPGGAGANVLTF. The CDR3 DNA reads TGTGCCAGCACACCGGGGGGCGCGGGGGCCAACGTCCTGACTTTC. This chain joins TRBV6-5 and TRBJ2-6; perhaps TRBD2 as D (7 bases). This CDR3 region has 15 residues. V was cut by 7 bases and J by 4 bases, with 14 bases left in between. From germline, CDR1 is MNHEY and CDR2 SVGAGI.